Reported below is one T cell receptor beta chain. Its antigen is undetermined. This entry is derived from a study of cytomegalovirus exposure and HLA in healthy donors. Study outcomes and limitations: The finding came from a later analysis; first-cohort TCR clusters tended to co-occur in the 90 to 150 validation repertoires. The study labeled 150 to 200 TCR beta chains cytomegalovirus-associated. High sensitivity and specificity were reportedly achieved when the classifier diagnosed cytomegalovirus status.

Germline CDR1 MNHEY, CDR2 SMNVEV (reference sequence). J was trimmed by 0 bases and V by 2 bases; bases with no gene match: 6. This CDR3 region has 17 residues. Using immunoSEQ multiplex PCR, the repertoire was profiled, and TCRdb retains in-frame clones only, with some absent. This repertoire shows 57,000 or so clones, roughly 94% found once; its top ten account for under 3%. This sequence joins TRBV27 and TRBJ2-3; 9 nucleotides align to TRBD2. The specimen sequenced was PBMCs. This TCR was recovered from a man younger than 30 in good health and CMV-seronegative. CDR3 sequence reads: CASSLAGGGLSTDTQYF. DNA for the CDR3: TGTGCCAGCAGTTTAGCGGGAGGGGGTCTTAGCACAGATACGCAGTATTTT.